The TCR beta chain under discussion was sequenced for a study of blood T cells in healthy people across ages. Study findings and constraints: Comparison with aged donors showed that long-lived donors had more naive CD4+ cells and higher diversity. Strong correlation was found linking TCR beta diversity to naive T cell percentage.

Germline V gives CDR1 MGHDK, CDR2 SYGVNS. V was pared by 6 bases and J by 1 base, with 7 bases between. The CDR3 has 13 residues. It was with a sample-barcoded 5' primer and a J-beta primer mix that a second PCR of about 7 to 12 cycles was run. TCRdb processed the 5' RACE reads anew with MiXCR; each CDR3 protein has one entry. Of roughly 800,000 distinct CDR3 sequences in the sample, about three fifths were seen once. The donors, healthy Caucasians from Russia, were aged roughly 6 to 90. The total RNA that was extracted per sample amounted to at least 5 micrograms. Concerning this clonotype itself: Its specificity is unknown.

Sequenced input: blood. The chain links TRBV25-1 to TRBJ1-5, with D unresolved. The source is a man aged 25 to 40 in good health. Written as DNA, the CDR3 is TGTGCCAGCAGGGCAGCCAGCAATCAGCCCCAGCATTTT. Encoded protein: CASRAASNQPQHF.